These 28 T cell receptor beta chains share one sample of origin, sequenced in a study of T cell repertoires and HLA-DP antigens. For these receptors, no antigen is known. TCRdb's copy holds only in-frame clones and misses some; the assay was immunoSEQ multiplex PCR. The data contain about 89,000 clones, approximately 86% of them seen just once; the ten biggest clones take up 1.7%. The sample taken for sequencing was CD4+ T cells from PBMCs. The origin of the receptors is a man aged 45-60 years in good health and CMV-seronegative.

The rearrangement joins TRBV5-1 to TRBJ2-5; 10 positions match TRBD1. Germline V gene lookup returns CDR1 SGHRS and CDR2 YFSETQ. CDR3 size: 17 residues. J was trimmed by 7 bases and V by 4 bases; bases with no gene match: 16. CDR3 in amino acids: CASSVRSTGGLYGTQYF. CDR3 in DNA: TGCGCCAGCAGCGTAAGGTCGACAGGGGGCTTATATGGGACCCAGTACTTC.

The rearrangement uses TRBV5-1 and TRBJ2-2; the D gene could be TRBD1 or TRBD2 (5 bases each). V shed 2 bases and J shed 0 bases, with 11 bases lying between them. Germline V gene lookup returns CDR1 SGHRS and CDR2 YFSETQ. This CDR3 contains 16 residues. The CDR3 here is CASSLGTDTNTGELFF. CDR3 DNA sequence: TGCGCCAGCAGCTTAGGGACCGACACGAACACCGGGGAGCTGTTTTTT.

The J gene is TRBJ2-5, the V gene TRBV5-1; D is possibly TRBD1 (5 bases). The CDR3 is 14 amino acids. Germline CDR1 SGHRS, CDR2 YFSETQ. Trimming cost V 4 bases and J 1 base, with 11 bases left between them. The DNA of the CDR3 is TGCGCCAGCAGCACGACAGTTGCCCAAGAGACCCAGTACTTC. As protein: CASSTTVAQETQYF. Complete variable domain (other parts from reference TRBV5-1 and TRBJ2-5): KAGVTQTPRYLIKTRGQQVTLSCSPISGHRSVSWYQQTPGQGLQFLFEYFSETQRNKGNFPGRFSGRQFSNSRSEMNVSTLELGDSALYLCASSTTVAQETQYFGPGTRLLVL.

The J gene is TRBJ1-4, the V gene TRBV7-2; D possibly corresponds to TRBD1 (5 bases). The ends were cut back, 5 bases at V and 5 bases at J, with 15 bases in the middle. The CDR3 runs 15 residues. From germline, CDR1 is SGHTA and CDR2 FQGNSA. CDR3 protein: CASSPPGAGNEKLFF. Here the CDR3 DNA reads TGTGCCAGCAGCCCCCCCGGGGCCGGAAATGAAAAACTGTTTTTT.

This clone was seen only once. The chain links TRBV2 to TRBJ2-5; 7 bases fit TRBD2. Germline CDR1 SNHLY, CDR2 FYNNEI. The CDR3 sequence is 14 residues long. The V and J ends lost 4 bases and 5 bases, in that order; junction bases with no gene match: 7. CDR3 DNA sequence: TGTGCCAGCAGTGTAACTAGCGCGGGGGAGACCCAGTACTTC. Amino acid sequence: CASSVTSAGETQYF.

V is TRBV5-4 and J is TRBJ2-7, with 8 bases fitting TRBD2. The V segment lost 2 bases and the J segment 6 bases; nucleotides outside the gene matches: 4. CDR1 and CDR2 (germline): SGHNT, YYREEE (reference sequence). CDR3 size: 13 residues. The CDR3 nucleotides read TGTGCCAGCAGCTTCGGACTAGCCCCCGAGCAGTACTTC. This gives the protein CASSFGLAPEQYF.

CDR3 DNA sequence: TGTGCCAGCAGTCGTGGCAGGGGGGACACTGAAGCTTTCTTT. This gives the protein CASSRGRGDTEAFF. The chain combines TRBV27 with TRBJ1-1; 7 bases agree with TRBD1. This CDR3 has 14 amino acids. CDR1 is MNHEY, CDR2 SMNVEV, per germline (reference sequence). The ends lost 5 bases at V and 3 bases at J; junction bases unmatched: 6.

The J gene is TRBJ2-6, the V gene TRBV2; D ambiguous. Germline CDR1 reads SNHLY; CDR2 reads FYNNEI. The CDR3 runs to 14 residues. V lost 7 bases to trimming and J lost 2 bases, with 9 bases between them. CDR3 in amino acids: CASIFRAGANVLTF. The CDR3 DNA reads as TGTGCCAGCATTTTCCGGGCTGGGGCCAACGTCCTGACTTTC.

The chain couples TRBV7-3 to TRBJ2-3; perhaps TRBD1 as D (5 bases). Per germline, CDR1 SGHTA and CDR2 FQGTGA. The CDR3 covers 13 residues. Trimming shortened V by 5 bases and J by 4 bases, and 10 bases separated the two germline ends. The CDR3 sequence: CASSVGHADTQYF. As DNA, the CDR3 is TGTGCCAGCAGCGTAGGACACGCAGATACGCAGTATTTT.

This chain uses TRBV27 with TRBJ2-7; 9 bases agree with TRBD2. This CDR3 comprises 15 residues. CDR1 is MNHEY and CDR2 is SMNVEV in the germline V gene (reference sequence). J lost 3 bases, V lost 3 bases, and 6 bases had no gene match. The CDR3 DNA is TGTGCCAGCAGTTTGGTAGCTAGCGGGGACTACGAGCAGTACTTC. Protein sequence: CASSLVASGDYEQYF.

The V call is TRBV5-1, the J call TRBJ1-6, with D unclear. Germline CDR1 and CDR2: SGHRS and YFSETQ. The CDR3 is 14 amino acids. With 5 bases removed from V and 10 bases from J, the gap between germline ends came to 16 bases. This CDR3 reads CASSFQPDDSPLHF. The CDR3 DNA sequence: TGCGCCAGCAGTTTTCAACCGGACGACTCACCCCTCCACTTT.

The chain is built from TRBV7-3 and TRBJ2-5; 9 bases agree with TRBD2. This CDR3 is built from 16 residues. The V and J ends lost 5 bases and 5 bases, in that order; junction bases with no gene match: 12. The germline V gene encodes CDR1 SGHTA and CDR2 FQGTGA. The CDR3 DNA is TGTGCCAGCAGCCCCACGCGGGGGGGCCTCAGGGAGACCCAGTACTTC. Its translation: CASSPTRGGLRETQYF.

The V call is TRBV25-1, the J call TRBJ2-5; D call uncertain. The germline V and J ends were trimmed by 4 bases and 5 bases, with 8 bases remaining between them. CDR1 is MGHDK, CDR2 SYGVNS, per germline. The CDR3 is made up of 12 amino acids. DNA of the CDR3: TGTGCCAGCAGTGGCCTTGGGGAGACCCAGTACTTC. This translates into CASSGLGETQYF.

The V and J genes are TRBV7-3 and TRBJ2-2, with a weak D call TRBD1 (6 bases). The germline CDR1 and CDR2 sequences are SGHTA and FQGTGA. The CDR3 sequence is 14 residues long. The V end was cut by 3 bases, the J end by 1 base, with 6 bases between. The CDR3 here is CASSLTGNTGELFF. The DNA for the CDR3 is TGTGCCAGCAGCTTGACAGGGAACACCGGGGAGCTGTTTTTT. Full variable domain (rest looked up from reference TRBV7-3 and TRBJ2-2): GAGVSQTPSNKVTEKGKYVELRCDPISGHTALYWYRQSLGQGPEFLIYFQGTGAADDSGLPNDRFFAVRPEGSVSTLKIQRTERGDSAVYLCASSLTGNTGELFFGEGSRLTVL.

The CDR3: CASSLWGNQPQHF. The DNA of the CDR3 is TGTGCCAGCAGCTTATGGGGCAATCAGCCCCAGCATTTT. The chain joins TRBV11-2 to TRBJ1-5; no definite D call. Germline V gives CDR1 SGHAT, CDR2 FQNNGV. The CDR3 runs to 13 residues. V lost 2 bases and J lost 2, with 4 bases in between.

This rearrangement joins TRBV5-6 to TRBJ2-5, with 9 nucleotides matching TRBD2. V lost 0 bases and J lost 4; bases outside the gene matches: 7. CDR3 length: 16 residues. The germline gives CDR1 SGHDT, CDR2 YYEEEE. The CDR3 bases are TGTGCCAGCAGCTTGGTTCGCGGGGGGGCCGTAGAGACCCAGTACTTC. This encodes CASSLVRGGAVETQYF.

The chain joins TRBV28 to TRBJ1-2, with 7 bases identical to TRBD1. Germline loops: CDR1 MDHEN, CDR2 SYDVKM. The CDR3 contains 16 residues. With 1 base clipped from V and 5 bases from J, the junction kept 10 bases outside the gene matches. The CDR3 nucleotides are TGTGCCAGCAGTTTATCGGAGGGGGCAGGATTTTATGGCTACACCTTC. Its translation: CASSLSEGAGFYGYTF.

V usage is TRBV6-1 and J usage is TRBJ2-2, with D possibly being TRBD1 (6 bases). V was pared by 2 bases and J by 3 bases, with 10 bases between. Germline CDR1 and CDR2: MNHNS and SASEGT. The CDR3 is made up of 15 amino acids. This CDR3 reads CASSESTGYTGELFF. CDR3 nucleotides: TGTGCCAGCAGTGAATCCACAGGGTACACCGGGGAGCTGTTTTTT.

The DNA for the CDR3 is TGTGCCAGCAGTCCACCTACAGGGAACGAGCAGTACTTC. It translates to CASSPPTGNEQYF. This chain uses TRBV2 with TRBJ2-7, with a tentative D call TRBD1 (6 bases). The CDR3 extends over 13 amino acids. Trimming shortened V by 5 bases and J by 5 bases, and 13 bases separated the two germline ends. Germline CDR1 and CDR2: SNHLY and FYNNEI.

The CDR3 loop is CASSIDHREQYF. In nucleotides, the CDR3 is TGTGCCAGTAGTATAGACCACCGGGAGCAGTACTTC. The chain couples TRBV19 to TRBJ2-7; D remains ambiguous. Germline CDR1 and CDR2: LNHDA and SQIVND (reference sequence). Trimming left V 0 bases short and J 7 bases short, with 7 bases between. The CDR3 consists of 12 residues. Full variable domain (missing parts from reference TRBV19 and TRBJ2-7): DGGITQSPKYLFRKEGQNVTLSCEQNLNHDAMYWYRQDPGQGLRLIYYSQIVNDFQKGDIAEGYSVSREKKESFPLTVTSAQKNPTAFYLCASSIDHREQYFGPGTRLTVT.

The chain has TRBV10-3 and TRBJ2-7; 7 bases align to TRBD2. The CDR3 loop spans 14 amino acids. The ends lost 10 bases at V and 0 bases at J; junction bases unmatched: 9. Germline CDR1 is ENHRY and CDR2 is SYGVKD. CDR3 DNA: TGTGCCACCAGGAGCGGGACGAGCTCCTACGAGCAGTACTTC. It encodes CATRSGTSSYEQYF.

Here the CDR3 DNA reads TGTGCCAGCAGCTTCTCTAAGACCCGGGTGGAAAAACTGTTTTTT. Translating gives CASSFSKTRVEKLFF. J is TRBJ1-4 and V is TRBV7-9; D unclear. The CDR3 contains 15 residues. V was shortened by 3 bases and J by 8 bases, with 16 bases between the two germline ends. Germline-derived CDR1 and CDR2 are SEHNR and FQNEAQ (reference sequence).

This chain connects TRBV30 to TRBJ1-3, with D perhaps TRBD1 (6 bases). CDR1 GTSNPN and CDR2 SVGIG come from the germline V gene (reference sequence). CDR3 size: 14 residues. Trimming removed 4 bases at V and 1 base at J, with 11 bases between. The CDR3 sequence: CAWTYTGSGNTIYF. CDR3 DNA: TGTGCCTGGACTTATACAGGGTCTGGAAACACCATATATTTT.

V is TRBV18 and J is TRBJ2-3; 8 bases agree with TRBD2. J lost 0 bases, V lost 2 bases, and 4 bases had no gene match. This CDR3 region has 16 residues. CDR1 KGHSH and CDR2 LQKENI come from the germline V gene. The DNA of the CDR3 is TGTGCCAGCTCACCAGGAGCGGGGGCCAGCACAGATACGCAGTATTTT. It is translated as CASSPGAGASTDTQYF.

This clone was seen just once. This chain joins TRBV9 and TRBJ1-1; no reliable D call. This CDR3 is 15 amino acids long. The germline V gene has CDR1 SGDLS and CDR2 YYNGEE. The V end lost 0 bases, the J end lost 0 bases, and 9 bases lay between the germline ends. CDR3 nucleotide sequence: TGTGCCAGCAGCGTAGTTTCCGGGTTGAACACTGAAGCTTTCTTT. It encodes CASSVVSGLNTEAFF.

The V and J genes are TRBV27 and TRBJ2-2, with no clear D. The germline V gene has CDR1 MNHEY and CDR2 SMNVEV (reference sequence). V dropped 6 bases and J dropped 7 bases, with 9 bases sitting between them. The CDR3 is made up of 12 amino acids. The CDR3 protein is CASRGYLGELFF. The CDR3 region has the DNA TGTGCCAGCAGGGGATATCTCGGGGAGCTGTTTTTT.

The chain has TRBV19 and TRBJ1-5, with D hard to call. The CDR3 is 16 residues long. V was pared by 9 bases and J by 2 bases, with 20 bases between. CDR1 is LNHDA, CDR2 SQIVND, per germline (reference sequence). The CDR3 DNA sequence: TGTGCCAGCACGGACCTTCTAAGTAGCGGCAATCAGCCCCAGCATTTT. It is translated as CASTDLLSSGNQPQHF.

The chain joins TRBV27 to TRBJ2-2; D could derive from TRBD1 or TRBD2 (5 bases each). The germline CDR1 and CDR2 sequences are MNHEY and SMNVEV (reference sequence). The CDR3 extends over 17 amino acids. V was clipped by 3 bases and J by 2 bases, with 16 bases between them. CDR3 protein: CASSLPTGTGNTGELFF. The CDR3 nucleotides read TGTGCCAGCAGTTTGCCGACCGGGACGGGCAACACCGGGGAGCTGTTTTTT.